The 21 T cell receptor beta chains below were found in one sample sequenced in a study of identical twins. A single record per CDR3 protein comes from TCRdb applying MiXCR to the 5' RACE reads. The sample lists 400,000 to 550,000 distinct CDR3 sequences; around 15% were seen once. These records were also assigned to another study, of yellow fever vaccine responses in identical twins.

Sequencing was performed on CD4+ T cells sorted from blood. The receptors were sampled from a woman aged 18-29 years in good health.

This clonotype has a handful of counts. This chain joins TRBV6-1 and TRBJ2-7; the D gene is possibly TRBD2 (5 bases). The CDR3 spans 13 residues. Trimming removed 8 bases at V and 3 bases at J, with 14 bases between. Germline V gives CDR1 MNHNS, CDR2 SASEGT. CDR3 nucleotides: TGTGCCAGCCAAGGGCGGGTCAGCTACGAGCAGTACTTC. It encodes CASQGRVSYEQYF.

In its sample, this clonotype was seen a few times. The V gene is TRBV20-1, the J gene TRBJ1-6; TRBD1 agrees at 7 bases. V shed 3 bases, J shed 6 bases, and the junction held 2 bases outside the gene matches. Germline CDR1 DFQATT, CDR2 SNEGSKA (reference sequence). The CDR3 sequence is 13 residues long. CDR3 loop: CSASRDSNSPLHF. For the CDR3, the DNA is TGCAGTGCTAGCCGGGACAGTAATTCACCCCTCCACTTT.

Only a few counts were recorded for this clonotype. Here the CDR3 reads CASSQSSGGAYEQFF. The DNA of the CDR3 is TGTGCCAGCAGCCAATCTAGCGGGGGGGCCTATGAGCAGTTCTTC. The chain links TRBV7-3 to TRBJ2-1, with TRBD2 identical over 12 bases. The CDR3 spans 15 residues. Germline V CDR1 and CDR2: SGHTA, FQGTGA. Trimming took 5 bases from V and 8 from J; bases not matched to a gene: 7.

There are many counts of this clonotype. The chain uses TRBV5-1 and TRBJ2-3; TRBD2 is a possible D gene (5 bases). CDR3 length: 15 residues. V shed 1 base and J shed 3 bases, with 12 bases lying between them. Per the germline V gene, CDR1 is SGHRS and CDR2 is YFSETQ. As DNA, the CDR3 is TGCGCCAGCAGCTTGCGGGGAGTGGGGACAGATACGCAGTATTTT. Encoded protein: CASSLRGVGTDTQYF. The variable domain in full, completed from reference TRBV5-1 and TRBJ2-3, reads KAGVTQTPRYLIKTRGQQVTLSCSPISGHRSVSWYQQTPGQGLQFLFEYFSETQRNKGNFPGRFSGRQFSNSRSEMNVSTLELGDSALYLCASSLRGVGTDTQYFGPGTRLTVL.

A note on this clonotype: Germline is not matched at one junction end, which may reflect a read error. This chain connects TRBV12-3 or TRBV12-4 to TRBJ2-3, with 10 bases identical to TRBD1. The CDR3 has 16 amino acids. This CDR3 is CASTLRDRGYTDTQYF. The CDR3 nucleotides read TGTGCCAGCACTTTAAGGGACAGGGGCTACACAGATACGCAGTATTTT.

In its sample, this clonotype was seen a few times. The rearrangement links TRBV6-4 to TRBJ2-3; D is ambiguous. Germline CDR1 and CDR2: MRHNA and SNTAGT. Trimming left V 0 bases short and J 7 bases short, with 8 bases between. The CDR3 extends over 13 amino acids. Here the CDR3 reads CASSDSPGYTQYF. The CDR3 DNA reads TGTGCCAGCAGTGACTCCCCCGGGTATACGCAGTATTTT.

The rearrangement links TRBV15 to TRBJ2-5; possible D gene TRBD2, 5 bases. This CDR3 comprises 16 residues. V was clipped by 3 bases and J by 7 bases, with 21 bases between them. Looked up from germline, CDR1 is LNHNV and CDR2 is YYDKDF (reference sequence). The chain's CDR3 is CATSSEVTPLEATQYF. In DNA, the CDR3 is TGTGCCACCAGCAGTGAGGTAACCCCTTTGGAGGCGACCCAGTACTTC. The variable domain in full, with the rest retrieved from reference TRBV15 and TRBJ2-5, is DAMVIQNPRYQVTQFGKPVTLSCSQTLNHNVMYWYQQKSSQAPKLLFHYYDKDFNNEADTPDNFQSRRPNTSFCFLDIRSPGLGDTAMYLCATSSEVTPLEATQYFGPGTRLLVL.

This clonotype turned up a few times. V gene TRBV10-3 combines with J gene TRBJ2-7; 8 bases match TRBD1. The CDR3 is made up of 14 amino acids. Per the germline V gene, CDR1 is ENHRY and CDR2 is SYGVKD. The V gene end was trimmed by 6 bases and the J gene end by 7 bases; junction bases not matched to a gene: 11. CDR3 nucleotides: TGTGCCATCAGGAATTCGGGACAGGTGATAGAGCAGTACTTC. Protein sequence: CAIRNSGQVIEQYF.

V is TRBV27 and J is TRBJ2-1; maybe TRBD1 (6 bases). V was clipped by 3 bases and J by 6 bases, with 24 bases between them. This CDR3 is built from 18 residues. CDR1 is MNHEY, CDR2 SMNVEV, per germline (reference sequence). The chain's CDR3 is CASSLLTGPTSLSNEQFF. In DNA form, the CDR3 reads TGTGCCAGCAGTTTGCTTACAGGGCCGACCAGTCTCTCCAATGAGCAGTTCTTC.

Only a few counts were recorded for this clonotype. This rearrangement joins TRBV29-1 to TRBJ2-5, with a tentative D call TRBD1 (6 bases). V shed 6 bases and J shed 4 bases, with 24 bases lying between them. This CDR3 is 16 amino acids long. Germline CDR1 reads SQVTM; CDR2 reads ANQGSEA. The CDR3 nucleotides are TGCAGCGTCGCTCTTTTGGGGACATTTGGAGGAGAGACCCAGTACTTC. It specifies CSVALLGTFGGETQYF.

The genes are TRBV6-2 or TRBV6-3 and TRBJ2-1, with 9 bases matching TRBD1. The CDR3 consists of 14 residues. V gave up 2 bases and J gave up 6 bases; unmatched junction bases: 2. Germline assignment: CDR1 MNHEY and CDR2 SVGEGT. CDR3 nucleotide sequence: TGTGCCAGCAGTTACCAGACAGGGGGCAATGAGCAGTTCTTC. It yields the protein CASSYQTGGNEQFF.

This clonotype was seen a handful of times. The chain links TRBV3-1 to TRBJ2-1; the D gene is possibly TRBD1 (6 bases). The CDR3 totals 15 residues. V was shortened by 1 base and J by 7 bases, with 14 bases between the two germline ends. The germline CDR1 and CDR2 sequences are LGHDT and YNNKEL (reference sequence). CDR3 nucleotides: TGTGCCAGCAGCCAAGTGCAGGGGATTTGGAATGAGCAGTTCTTC. Its translation is CASSQVQGIWNEQFF.

This clonotype has ten or more counts. The chain couples TRBV12-3 or TRBV12-4 to TRBJ2-4; no reliable D call. The CDR3 has 12 residues. V was shortened by 5 bases and J by 7 bases, with 9 bases between the two germline ends. In DNA form, the CDR3 reads TGTGCCAGCAGTAGCCTTAAGAACATTCAGTACTTC. Encoded protein: CASSSLKNIQYF.

The chain recombines TRBV20-1 with TRBJ1-1; D unclear. The CDR3 runs to 12 residues. Trimming pared 6 bases from V and 1 base from J, leaving 9 bases between. In germline, CDR1 is DFQATT, CDR2 SNEGSKA (reference sequence). The CDR3 nucleotides read TGCAGTGCGGCCGGGGAGAACACTGAAGCTTTCTTT. Encoded protein: CSAAGENTEAFF.

This clonotype was found a few times. This rearrangement joins TRBV29-1 to TRBJ2-7; 7 bases line up with TRBD1. The germline CDR1 and CDR2 sequences are SQVTM and ANQGSEA. CDR3 length: 11 residues. Losses at the gene ends were 7 bases for V and 3 bases for J; bases not matched to a gene: 3. CDR3 residues: CSGGQDYEQYF. The CDR3 bases are TGCAGCGGCGGACAGGACTACGAGCAGTACTTC.

This rearrangement joins TRBV6-2 or TRBV6-3 to TRBJ2-7; 8 bases line up with TRBD2. V trimming: 0 bases; J trimming: 3 bases; junction bases outside the gene matches: 4. This CDR3 spans 15 amino acids. Germline V lookup: CDR1 MNHEY, CDR2 SVGEGT. In DNA, the CDR3 is TGTGCCAGCAGTTACTCAGGGACTAGATTCTACGAGCAGTACTTC. Translating it yields CASSYSGTRFYEQYF.

At least ten counts were recorded for this clonotype. The rearrangement joins TRBV5-1 to TRBJ2-1; TRBD2 is a possible D gene (5 bases). This CDR3 contains 14 residues. CDR1 and CDR2 (germline): SGHRS, YFSETQ. The V end was cut by 4 bases, the J end by 6 bases, with 14 bases between. CDR3 bases: TGCGCCAGCAGCAACCTCGGACTGCCCAATGAGCAGTTCTTC. Protein: CASSNLGLPNEQFF. Full variable domain (missing parts from reference TRBV5-1 and TRBJ2-1): KAGVTQTPRYLIKTRGQQVTLSCSPISGHRSVSWYQQTPGQGLQFLFEYFSETQRNKGNFPGRFSGRQFSNSRSEMNVSTLELGDSALYLCASSNLGLPNEQFFGPGTRLTVL.

This clonotype was detected only a few times. V is TRBV12-3 or TRBV12-4 and J is TRBJ2-6; 9 positions agree with TRBD2. The V and J ends lost 0 bases and 2 bases, in that order; junction bases with no gene match: 2. The length of the CDR3 is 17 residues. CDR3 coding DNA: TGTGCCAGCAGTTTAGCTAGCGGGAGCCCTGGGGCCAACGTCCTGACTTTC. Encoded protein: CASSLASGSPGANVLTF.

The chain carries TRBV4-2 and TRBJ2-2; 8 nucleotides match TRBD1. Germline V gene data show CDR1 as LGHNA and CDR2 as YNFKEQ. This CDR3 has 17 residues. Unmatched junction bases numbered 12, after V lost 4 bases and J lost 5 bases. The DNA for the CDR3 is TGTGCCAGCAGCCGAGATACATCGGGACAGGAGACCGGGGAGCTGTTTTTT. Its translation is CASSRDTSGQETGELFF.

DNA of the CDR3: TGTGCCAGCAGTTATAACGGACAGTCCTACGAGCAGTACTTC. Translated, it gives CASSYNGQSYEQYF. The rearrangement links TRBV6-2 or TRBV6-3 to TRBJ2-7, with D possibly TRBD1 on 6 matching bases. Germline V gene data show CDR1 as MNHEY and CDR2 as SVGEGT. V lost 3 bases, J lost 1 base, and 10 bases lay in between. The CDR3 is 14 residues long.

V gene TRBV12-5 combines with J gene TRBJ2-1; 10 bases agree with TRBD2. This CDR3 has 15 amino acids. The germline V gene has CDR1 LGHNT and CDR2 FRNRAP. Trimming cost V 5 bases and J 2 bases; bases outside gene matches: 3. This CDR3 reads CASGNSGRAYNEQFF. DNA for the CDR3: TGTGCTAGTGGTAACAGCGGGAGGGCCTACAATGAGCAGTTCTTC.